The T cell receptor beta chain under discussion was sequenced for a study of identifying expanded T cells in peripheral blood. This clone was found once. No infections or other immune events were documented during collection. In germline, CDR1 is KGHSH, CDR2 LQKENI. CDR3 length: 14 residues. The J segment lost 6 bases and the V segment lost 5 bases, leaving 4 bases of the junction unmatched. Clones were read by immunoSEQ multiplex PCR, and TCRdb kept only the in-frame ones, dropping some. Of about 86,000 clones listed, roughly 81% are singletons. The receptor's source is a person aged 18-70 years in good health. The sample comprised blood. The chain couples TRBV18 to TRBJ1-4, with 9 bases lining up with TRBD1. The CDR3 loop reads CASSWTGAYEKLFF. Written as DNA, the CDR3 is TGTGCCAGCTCATGGACAGGGGCTTATGAAAAACTGTTTTTT.